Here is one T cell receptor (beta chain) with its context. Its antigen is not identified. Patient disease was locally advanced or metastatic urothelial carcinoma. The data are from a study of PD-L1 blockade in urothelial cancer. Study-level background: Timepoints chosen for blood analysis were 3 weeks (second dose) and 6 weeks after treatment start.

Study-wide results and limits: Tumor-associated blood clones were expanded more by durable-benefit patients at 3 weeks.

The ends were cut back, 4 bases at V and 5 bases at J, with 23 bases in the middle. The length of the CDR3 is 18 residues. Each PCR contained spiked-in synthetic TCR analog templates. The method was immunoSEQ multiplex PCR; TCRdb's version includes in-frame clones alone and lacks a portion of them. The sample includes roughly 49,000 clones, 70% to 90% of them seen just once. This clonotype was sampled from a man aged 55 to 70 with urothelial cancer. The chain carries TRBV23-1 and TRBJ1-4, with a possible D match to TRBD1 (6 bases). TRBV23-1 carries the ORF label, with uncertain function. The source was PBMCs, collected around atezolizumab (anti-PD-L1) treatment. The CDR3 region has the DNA TGCGCCAGCAGTCTCACGGGGGGCGCGGCAGGGCAGAATGAAAAACTGTTTTTT. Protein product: CASSLTGGAAGQNEKLFF.